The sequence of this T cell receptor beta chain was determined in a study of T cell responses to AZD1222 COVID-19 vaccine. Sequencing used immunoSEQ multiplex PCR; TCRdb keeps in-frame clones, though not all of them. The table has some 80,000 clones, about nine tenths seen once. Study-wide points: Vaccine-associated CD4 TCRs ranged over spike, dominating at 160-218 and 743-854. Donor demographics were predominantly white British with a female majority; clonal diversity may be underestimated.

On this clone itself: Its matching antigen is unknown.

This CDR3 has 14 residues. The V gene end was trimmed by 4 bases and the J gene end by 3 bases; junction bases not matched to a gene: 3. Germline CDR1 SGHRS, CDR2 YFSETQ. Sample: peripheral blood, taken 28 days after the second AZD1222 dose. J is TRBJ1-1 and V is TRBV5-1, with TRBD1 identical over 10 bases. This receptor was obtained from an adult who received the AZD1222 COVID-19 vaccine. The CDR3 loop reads CASSLGQGHTEAFF. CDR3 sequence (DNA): TGCGCCAGCAGCCTGGGACAGGGGCACACTGAAGCTTTCTTT.